The 5 T cell receptor beta chains in this list originate from one sample, sequenced in a study of T cells in Graves' hyperthyroidism and ophthalmopathy. Amplified TCR beta CDR3 regions derived from RNA transcripts. First-round RT-PCR targeting the TCR CDR3 was performed with the HTBI primer set. Each CDR3 protein gets one entry after TCRdb re-called the multiplex PCR reads with MiXCR. This table has more than 350,000 distinct CDR3 sequences, about 15% appearing once. The source material was blood. These receptors all stem from a woman in her 30s with Graves' hyperthyroidism.

The J gene is TRBJ1-5, the V gene TRBV7-9; D ambiguous. The germline CDR1 and CDR2 sequences are SEHNR and FQNEAQ (reference sequence). Trimming cost V 5 bases and J 1 base, with 6 bases left between them. This CDR3 contains 13 residues. CDR3 bases: TGTGCCAGCAGCGCCCTAAGCAATCAGCCCCAGCATTTT. Amino acid sequence: CASSALSNQPQHF.

This clonotype was detected only a few times. The rearrangement links TRBV6-5 to TRBJ2-7; TRBD2 agrees at 7 bases. The CDR3 consists of 15 residues. V dropped 0 bases and J dropped 4; count of bases not matched to a gene: 6. Germline V gene data show CDR1 as MNHEY and CDR2 as SVGAGI. The CDR3 is CASSYSSGTRYEQYF. CDR3 DNA sequence: TGTGCCAGCAGTTACTCCAGCGGGACCCGTTACGAGCAGTACTTC.

V is TRBV15 and J is TRBJ2-4, with 9 bases that match TRBD1. The CDR3 runs 17 residues. V lost 4 bases to trimming and J lost 1 base; unmatched junction nucleotides: 8. Germline V gene sequence: CDR1 LNHNV, CDR2 YYDKDF (reference sequence). The CDR3 DNA reads as TGTGCCACCAGCACGACAGAACAGGGGGCGGCCAAAAACATTCAGTACTTC. Amino acids: CATSTTEQGAAKNIQYF.

This clonotype was recorded a few times. The chain combines TRBV29-1 with TRBJ2-7; perhaps D is TRBD1 or TRBD2 (5 bases each). Germline V gives CDR1 SQVTM, CDR2 ANQGSEA. The CDR3 runs to 13 residues. V lost 3 bases to trimming and J lost 2 bases, with 11 bases between them. The CDR3 reads CSVDGGNTYEQYF. The CDR3 bases are TGCAGCGTTGATGGGGGTAATACCTACGAGCAGTACTTC.

The chain joins TRBV20-1 to TRBJ1-5; no firm D call. CDR3 length: 13 amino acids. V was trimmed by 4 bases and J by 4 bases, leaving 11 bases between them. The germline V gene encodes CDR1 DFQATT and CDR2 SNEGSKA (reference sequence). The CDR3 DNA reads as TGCAGTGCTATGGTCCACGAGAATCAGCCCCAGCATTTT. It translates to CSAMVHENQPQHF.